The T cell receptor beta chain under discussion was sequenced for a study of somatic mutations in cytotoxic T cells in rheumatoid arthritis. Study observations and caveats: Rheumatoid arthritis patients showed CD8+ clonality increasing with age, unlike healthy controls.

A remark on this clone: Antigen unknown.

J gave up 4 bases and V 3 bases, and 8 bases lay outside the gene matches. The CDR3 has 15 amino acids. Germline V gene data show CDR1 as SGHDT and CDR2 as YYEEEE. Profiled with immunoSEQ multiplex PCR; TCRdb holds only in-frame clones, not every one. The sample lists about 26,000 clones, about 81% seen once, with over 4% in the top ten. The chain uses TRBV5-6 and TRBJ1-2, with 8 nucleotides matching TRBD1. The sample taken for sequencing was CD8+ T cells sorted from blood. The TCR sequence derives from a man aged 50 to 60 in good health. The CDR3 here is CASSSGTGGFYGYTF. Written as DNA, the CDR3 is TGTGCCAGCAGCTCAGGGACAGGAGGGTTCTATGGCTACACCTTC. Together with reference TRBV5-6 and TRBJ1-2, the CDR3 gives the full variable domain: DAGVTQSPTHLIKTRGQQVTLRCSPKSGHDTVSWYQQALGQGPQFIFQYYEEEERQRGNFPDRFSGHQFPNYSSELNVNALLLGDSALYLCASSSGTGGFYGYTFGSGTRLTVV.